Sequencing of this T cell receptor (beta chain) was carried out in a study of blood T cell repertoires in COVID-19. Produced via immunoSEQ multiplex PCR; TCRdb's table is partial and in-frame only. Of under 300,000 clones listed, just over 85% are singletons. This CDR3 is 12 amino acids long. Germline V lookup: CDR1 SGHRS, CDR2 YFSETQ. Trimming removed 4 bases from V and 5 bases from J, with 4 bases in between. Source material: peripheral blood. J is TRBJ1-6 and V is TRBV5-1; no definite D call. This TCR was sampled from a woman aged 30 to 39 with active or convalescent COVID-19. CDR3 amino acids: CASSLNNSPLHF. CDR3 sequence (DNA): TGCGCCAGCAGCCTAAATAATTCACCCCTCCACTTT.